This T cell receptor beta chain was sequenced in a study of OX40 agonist ivuxolimab in advanced cancers. About the study as a whole: The costimulatory receptor OX40 (CD134) was targeted by ivuxolimab, a fully human IgG2 agonistic monoclonal antibody. Patients were allowed to have had prior anti-PD-1, anti-PD-L1 or anti-CTLA-4 therapy, and less than 45% of the dose-escalation patients had previously received checkpoint inhibitors. The purpose of peripheral TCRbeta sequencing was to test whether ivuxolimab changed TCR sequence diversity and led to clonal T-cell expansion. Partial responses were achieved by three dose-escalation patients, of whom one had hepatocellular carcinoma and two had cutaneous melanoma. The paper describes the monotherapy dose-escalation part (N ≈ 51 patients) of the phase I trial of ivuxolimab. Intravenous ivuxolimab was administered to patients every 2 weeks at six dose levels: 0.01, 0.1, 0.3, 1.5, 3 and 10 mg/kg. Among the roughly 50 dose-escalation patients, about 20 had hepatocellular carcinoma, roughly 15 melanoma, 9 renal cell carcinoma and 9 head and neck cancer. A male proportion of roughly 85% and a mean age of approximately 61 years, ranging from 23 to 79, were recorded for the dose-escalation cohort. Broader findings and caveats from the paper: Partial responders in the 0.1-3.0 mg/kg groups had among the lowest normalized peripheral clonal expansion, especially among CD8+ T cells. After ivuxolimab, more expanded clones were found on average in CD8+ T cells than in CD4+ T cells. The antigen specificity of the clonally expanded peripheral T cells was not determined. At doses of 0.1 to 3.0 mg/kg, clonal expansion of both CD4+ and CD8+ blood T cells was observed from baseline to week 6. Low levels of normalized T-cell clonal expansion were also seen in some patients who did not respond.

Patients with autoimmune disease history or receiving systemic immunosuppression were excluded from the trial. In every dose cohort, peripheral blood was drawn for TCR sequencing at baseline, cycle 4 day 1, and cycle 7 day 1. The samples were drawn from a first-in-human, open-label, multicenter phase I dose-escalation trial of ivuxolimab. Adults with locally advanced or metastatic melanoma, renal cell carcinoma, hepatocellular carcinoma or head and neck squamous cell carcinoma were enrolled in the trial. Before TCR sequencing, CD4+ T cells and CD8+ T cells were sorted from peripheral blood as separate populations. Genomic DNA was isolated from the sorted cells so that the TCRbeta CDR3 region could be sequenced. The immunoSEQ Assay was used to sequence the TCRbeta CDR3 regions. Entries here come from immuneACCESS through TCRdb and include only in-frame sequences with V and J called. Some clones fail to appear in such tables; in the studies checked, an unresolved V gene covers under half of the shortfall, and the cause of the remainder is unknown. A total of some 33,000 clones appear in this sample, approximately 84% of them only once. About 22% of the sample is held by the ten biggest clonotypes.

In the case of this clone: Its antigen has not been determined. No base quality values were provided; no much bigger clone lies one nucleotide off.

Its CDR3 holds 14 amino acids, cysteine through phenylalanine. Only CDR3 DNA is held: 42 bases, read in frame from base 1. CDR1 SEHNR and CDR2 FQNEAQ were looked up in the germline V gene (reference sequence). Trimmed from V: 5 bases; trimmed from J: 5 bases; junction bases lacking a gene match: 7. The chain is encoded by TRBV7-9 joined to TRBJ2-7; 9 junctional bases match TRBD2. This material consisted of CD4+ or CD8+ T cells sorted from blood, taken in a trial of the OX40 agonist ivuxolimab. This receptor was taken from an adult with an advanced solid tumor such as melanoma, head and neck, liver or kidney cancer. The base sequence is TGTGCCAGCAGCCCTGCGGGAGGGTTCCACGAGCAGTACTTC. Translation gives CASSPAGGFHEQYF.